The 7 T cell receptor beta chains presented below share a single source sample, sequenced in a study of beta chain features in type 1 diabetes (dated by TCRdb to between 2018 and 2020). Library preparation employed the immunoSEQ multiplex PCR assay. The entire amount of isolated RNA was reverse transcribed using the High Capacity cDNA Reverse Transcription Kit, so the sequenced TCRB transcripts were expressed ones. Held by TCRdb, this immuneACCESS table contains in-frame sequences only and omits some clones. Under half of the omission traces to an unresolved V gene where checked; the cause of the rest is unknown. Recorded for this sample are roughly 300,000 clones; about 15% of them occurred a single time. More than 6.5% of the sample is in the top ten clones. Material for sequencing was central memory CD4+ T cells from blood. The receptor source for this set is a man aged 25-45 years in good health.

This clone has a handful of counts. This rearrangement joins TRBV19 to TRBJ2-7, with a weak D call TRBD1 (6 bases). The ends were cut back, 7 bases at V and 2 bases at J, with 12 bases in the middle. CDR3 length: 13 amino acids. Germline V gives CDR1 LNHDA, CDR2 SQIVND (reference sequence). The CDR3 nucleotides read TGTGCCAGTACGGGACACCGAACCTACGAGCAGTACTTC. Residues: CASTGHRTYEQYF.

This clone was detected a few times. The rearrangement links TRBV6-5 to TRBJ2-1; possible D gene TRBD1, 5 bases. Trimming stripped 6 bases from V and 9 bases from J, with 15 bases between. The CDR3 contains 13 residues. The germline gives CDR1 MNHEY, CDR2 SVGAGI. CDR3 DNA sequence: TGTGCCAGCAGCCCCCCAGGGTTTGTTGAGCAGTTCTTC. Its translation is CASSPPGFVEQFF.

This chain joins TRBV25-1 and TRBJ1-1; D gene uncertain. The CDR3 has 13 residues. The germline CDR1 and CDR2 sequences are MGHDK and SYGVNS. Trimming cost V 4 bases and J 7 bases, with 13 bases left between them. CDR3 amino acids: CASSGTVDREAFF. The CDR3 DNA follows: TGTGCCAGCAGTGGAACGGTAGACCGTGAAGCTTTCTTT.

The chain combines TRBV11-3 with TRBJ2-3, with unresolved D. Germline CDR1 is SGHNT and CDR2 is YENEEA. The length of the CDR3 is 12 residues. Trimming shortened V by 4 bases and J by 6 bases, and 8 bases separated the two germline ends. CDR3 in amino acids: CASSSGRDTQYF. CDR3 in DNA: TGTGCCAGCAGCTCGGGCCGGGATACGCAGTATTTT.

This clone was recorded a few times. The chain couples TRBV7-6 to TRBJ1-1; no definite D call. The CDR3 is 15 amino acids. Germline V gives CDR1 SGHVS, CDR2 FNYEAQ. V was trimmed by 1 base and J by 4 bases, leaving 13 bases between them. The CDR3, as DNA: TGTGCCAGCAGCTTAGGCGGGTGGCGGAGCACTGAAGCTTTCTTT. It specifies CASSLGGWRSTEAFF.

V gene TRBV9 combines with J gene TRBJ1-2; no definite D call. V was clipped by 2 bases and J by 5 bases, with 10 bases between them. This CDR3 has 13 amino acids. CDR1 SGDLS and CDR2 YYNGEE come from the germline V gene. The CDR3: CASSVANQYGYTF. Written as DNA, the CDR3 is TGTGCCAGCAGCGTCGCAAATCAGTATGGCTACACCTTC.

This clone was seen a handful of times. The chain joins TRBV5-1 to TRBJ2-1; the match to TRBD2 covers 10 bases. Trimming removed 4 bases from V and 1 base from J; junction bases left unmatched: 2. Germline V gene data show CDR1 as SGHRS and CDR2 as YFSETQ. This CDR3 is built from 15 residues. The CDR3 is CASSPTSGSYNEQFF. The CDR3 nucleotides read TGCGCCAGCAGCCCGACTAGCGGGTCCTACAATGAGCAGTTCTTC.